This entry is about one T cell receptor (beta chain). The record originates from a study of identical twins. TCRdb reprocessed the 5' RACE reads with MiXCR, giving one entry per CDR3 protein. The sample records roughly 750,000 distinct CDR3 sequences, 20% to 25% being singletons. The V segment lost 2 bases and the J segment 0 bases; nucleotides outside the gene matches: 2. CDR1 LGHDT and CDR2 YNNKEL come from the germline V gene (reference sequence). This CDR3 is built from 16 residues. This sample also belongs to another study, concerning T cells expressing NK-cell markers. As that study records: With an anti-gamma-delta TCR antibody, sorting in several experiments was kept to alpha-beta TCR T cells.

The TCR comes from a woman under 30 in good health. The sequenced sample consisted of PBMCs. This chain connects TRBV3-1 to TRBJ2-1, with 9 bases that match TRBD2. Here the CDR3 DNA reads TGTGCCAGCAGCCAACTTAGCGGGAGCTCCTACAATGAGCAGTTCTTC. As protein: CASSQLSGSSYNEQFF.